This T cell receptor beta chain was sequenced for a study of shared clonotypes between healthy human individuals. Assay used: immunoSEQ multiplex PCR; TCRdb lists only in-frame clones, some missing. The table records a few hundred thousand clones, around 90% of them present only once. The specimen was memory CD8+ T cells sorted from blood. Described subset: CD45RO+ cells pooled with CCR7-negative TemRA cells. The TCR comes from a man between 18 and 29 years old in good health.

Here the CDR3 DNA reads TGTGCCAGTAGTCTCTTTTCGGGAGGCCTCACAGATACGCAGTATTTT. As protein: CASSLFSGGLTDTQYF. The chain is built from TRBV19 and TRBJ2-3, with TRBD2 matching 7 bases. The CDR3 is 16 residues long. With 5 bases clipped from V and 2 bases from J, the junction kept 10 bases outside the gene matches. Germline CDR1 is LNHDA and CDR2 is SQIVND (reference sequence).